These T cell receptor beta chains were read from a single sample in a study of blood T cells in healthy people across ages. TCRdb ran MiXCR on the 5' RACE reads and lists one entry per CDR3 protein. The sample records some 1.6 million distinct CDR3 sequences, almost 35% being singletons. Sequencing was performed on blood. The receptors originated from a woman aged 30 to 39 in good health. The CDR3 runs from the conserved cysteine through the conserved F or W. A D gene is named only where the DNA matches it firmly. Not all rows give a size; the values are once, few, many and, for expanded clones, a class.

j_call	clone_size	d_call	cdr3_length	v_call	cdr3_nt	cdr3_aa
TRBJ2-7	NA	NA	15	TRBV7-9	TGTGCCAGCAGCTTAGATGGGGGGCAAGCATACGAGCAGTACTTC	CASSLDGGQAYEQYF
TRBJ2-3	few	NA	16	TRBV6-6	TGTGCCAGCACCTTGGGAGGGGGTAGCGTTACAGATACGCAGTATTTT	CASTLGGGSVTDTQYF
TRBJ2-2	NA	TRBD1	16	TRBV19	TGTGCCAGTATGGGGACAGGGGGGGGAAACACCGGGGAGCTGTTTTTT	CASMGTGGGNTGELFF
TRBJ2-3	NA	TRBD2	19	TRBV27	TGTGCCAGCAGTTTATCAGTCTCCGGGACTAGCGGGGGCTCCTACGAGCAGTATTTT	CASSLSVSGTSGGSYEQYF
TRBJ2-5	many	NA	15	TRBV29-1	TGCAGCGTTGAAATAGGACAGAGGCCCCAAGAGACCCAGTACTTC	CSVEIGQRPQETQYF
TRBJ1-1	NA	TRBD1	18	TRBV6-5	TGTGCCAGCAGTTTTGTGATGACGAACAGGGGGGTAGGCACTGAAGCTTTCTTT	CASSFVMTNRGVGTEAFF
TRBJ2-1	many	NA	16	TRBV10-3	TGTGCCATCAGTGAGTCCAGGAAGGGATCCTACAATGAGCAGTTCTTC	CAISESRKGSYNEQFF
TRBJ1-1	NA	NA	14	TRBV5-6	TGTGCCAGCAGCACCACGGGACGGTCAACTGAAGCTTTCTTT	CASSTTGRSTEAFF
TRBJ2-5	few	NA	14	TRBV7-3	TGTGCCAGCAGCTTAACGTCTGGGGACGAGACCCAGTACTTC	CASSLTSGDETQYF
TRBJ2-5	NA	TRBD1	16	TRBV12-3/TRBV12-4	TGTGCCAGCAGTTTCCCGTTGGACAGGGGTGAAGAGACCCAGTACTTC	CASSFPLDRGEETQYF
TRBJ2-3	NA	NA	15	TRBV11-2	TGTGCCAGCAGCTTAACTTGGCGGTGGCCAGATACGCAGTATTTT	CASSLTWRWPDTQYF
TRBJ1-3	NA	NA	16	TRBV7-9	TGTGCCAGCAGCTTAGGCTCTTCAGGGGCCGGAAACACCATATATTTT	CASSLGSSGAGNTIYF
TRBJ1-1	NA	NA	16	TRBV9	TGTGCCAGCAGCGCCTGGGGAGCCCAAGTGAACACTGAAGCTTTCTTT	CASSAWGAQVNTEAFF
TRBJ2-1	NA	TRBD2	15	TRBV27	TGTGCCAGCACCGCCGGGACTACAGGAGTGAATGAGCAGTTCTTC	CASTAGTTGVNEQFF
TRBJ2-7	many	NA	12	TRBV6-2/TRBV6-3	TGTGCCAGCAGCCGGGGGATGAACGAGCAGTACTTC	CASSRGMNEQYF
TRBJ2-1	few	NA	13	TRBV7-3	TGTGCCAGCAGCTCCCTAACGGGCAATGAGCAGTTCTTC	CASSSLTGNEQFF
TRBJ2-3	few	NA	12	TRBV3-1	TGTGCCAGCAGCCGAGTGCAAGATACGCAGTATTTT	CASSRVQDTQYF
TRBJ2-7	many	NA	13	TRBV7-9	TGTGCCAGCAGCTTAGGGGAACCCTACGAGCAGTACTTC	CASSLGEPYEQYF
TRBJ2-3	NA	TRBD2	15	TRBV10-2	TGCGCCAGCACGTTAGCGGGAGGGGCGGGAGATACGCAGTATTTT	CASTLAGGAGDTQYF
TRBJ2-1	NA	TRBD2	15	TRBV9	TGTGCCAGCAGCGTATCGGGACTAGCGGGAGATGAGCAGTTCTTC	CASSVSGLAGDEQFF
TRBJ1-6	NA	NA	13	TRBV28	TGTGCCAGCAGGACAGCCACTCCCATTACCCTCCACTTT	CASRTATPITLHF
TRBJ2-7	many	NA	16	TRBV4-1	TGCGCCAGCAGCCTCTTGGGGGGACCCGTCTCGTACGAGCAGTACTTC	CASSLLGGPVSYEQYF
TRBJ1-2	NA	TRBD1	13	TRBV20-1	TGCAGTGCTATTCAGGGGGTTGGCCGGGGCTACACCTTC	CSAIQGVGRGYTF
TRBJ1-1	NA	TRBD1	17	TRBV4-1	TGCGCCAGCAGCCAAGATACAGGGGGCTTTGGGTACACTGAAGCTTTCTTT	CASSQDTGGFGYTEAFF
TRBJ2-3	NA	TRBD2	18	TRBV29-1	TGCAGCGTTGAAGATCTGAGCGGGGCACTCCCTTGGGAAGATACGCAGTATTTT	CSVEDLSGALPWEDTQYF
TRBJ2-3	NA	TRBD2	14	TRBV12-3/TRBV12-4	TGTGCCAGCAGTTTACTAGCGGAGTCAGATACGCAGTATTTT	CASSLLAESDTQYF
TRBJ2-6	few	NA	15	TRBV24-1	TGTGCCACCAGTGACCCCAACTCTGGGGCCAACGTCCTGACTTTC	CATSDPNSGANVLTF
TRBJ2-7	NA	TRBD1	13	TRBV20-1	TGCAGTGCTGACCGGGACAGCCTCTACGAGCAGTACTTC	CSADRDSLYEQYF
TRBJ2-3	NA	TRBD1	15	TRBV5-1	TGCGCCAGCAGCCCTTTACAGGGGGCAGGTGGTACGCAGTATTTT	CASSPLQGAGGTQYF